This entry concerns a single T cell receptor beta chain. This sample was taken from a study of shared T cell receptors in the human thymus. The CDR3 runs 15 residues. From germline, CDR1 is LNHNV and CDR2 YYDKDF (reference sequence). Trimming cost V 1 base and J 7 bases, with 14 bases left between them. Here immunoSEQ multiplex PCR was the method, and the copy in TCRdb shows in-frame clones only, minus some. The sample lists roughly 410,000 clones, more than 85% occurring once. The J gene is TRBJ2-1, the V gene TRBV15; TRBD2 is a possible D gene (6 bases). The TCR sequence derives from a human donor. The sample consisted of thymocytes. The CDR3 loop is CATSRGDLSSNEQFF. CDR3 sequence (DNA): TGTGCCACCAGCAGAGGGGACTTATCGTCGAATGAGCAGTTCTTC.